These 8 T cell receptor beta chains were all obtained from the same sample, sequenced in a study of a mutant IDH1 vaccine in newly diagnosed glioma. Time point noted: week 23, last vaccination. Vaccinated patients received 300 ug of mutant IDH1 20-mer peptide per dose, with topical imiquimod. These TCRs are of unknown antigen specificity. Here immunoSEQ multiplex PCR was the method, and the copy in TCRdb shows in-frame clones only, minus some. This sample carries about 55,000 clones, 80% of them seen once, and the ten largest clones take 6.2%. The sequencing here drew on PBMCs, taken from a glioma patient whose treatment included an IDH1 peptide vaccine. The source of these receptors is a man aged 40-49 years with glioma.

V usage is TRBV19 and J usage is TRBJ2-7; 9 bases fit TRBD1. Germline CDR1 LNHDA, CDR2 SQIVND (reference sequence). CDR3 length: 13 residues. After removal of 9 bases from V and 5 bases from J, the junction contained 8 bases not matched to a gene. CDR3 residues: CASRDRVLHEQYF. Written as DNA, the CDR3 is TGTGCCAGCCGGGACAGGGTTCTCCACGAGCAGTACTTC.

This rearrangement joins TRBV6-6 to TRBJ1-5, with no clear D. The germline CDR1 and CDR2 sequences are MNHNY and SVGAGI (reference sequence). The germline V and J ends were trimmed by 4 bases and 9 bases, with 10 bases remaining between them. This CDR3 region has 12 residues. The CDR3 nucleotides read TGTGCCAGCAGTTCCTTCAGAGGGCCCCAGCATTTT. Translating gives CASSSFRGPQHF.

The gene calls are TRBV2 and TRBJ2-1; 10 nucleotides match TRBD2. CDR3 length equals 16 residues. The germline V gene encodes CDR1 SNHLY and CDR2 FYNNEI. V trimming: 4 bases; J trimming: 9 bases; junction bases outside the gene matches: 12. DNA for the CDR3: TGTGCCAGCAGTGCGCCAGCGGGGGGGCCTGGTATTGAGCAGTTCTTC. Amino acid sequence: CASSAPAGGPGIEQFF.

This chain links TRBV27 with TRBJ1-1; D not certain. CDR3 length equals 15 residues. Germline-derived CDR1 and CDR2 are MNHEY and SMNVEV (reference sequence). Trimming took off 2 bases at V and 0 bases at J, with 10 bases between the two ends. CDR3 loop: CASSLITRVNTEAFF. CDR3 coding DNA: TGTGCCAGCAGTTTAATTACGAGAGTGAACACTGAAGCTTTCTTT.

The rearrangement joins TRBV5-6 to TRBJ2-2; D is perhaps TRBD1 (6 bases). The CDR3 totals 15 residues. Trimming stripped 2 bases from V and 1 base from J, with 9 bases between. Per germline, CDR1 SGHDT and CDR2 YYEEEE. This chain's CDR3 is CASSFKDRNTGELFF. The CDR3 DNA sequence: TGTGCCAGCAGCTTTAAGGACAGGAACACCGGGGAGCTGTTTTTT.

This chain connects TRBV30 to TRBJ2-6; D may be TRBD1 (5 bases). Between the trimmed V and J ends, which lost 0 bases and 3 bases, there was a span of 15 bases. Germline assignment: CDR1 GTSNPN and CDR2 SVGIG (reference sequence). The CDR3 consists of 17 residues. The CDR3 is CAWSVPGLKDGANVLTF. CDR3 in DNA: TGTGCCTGGAGTGTACCAGGGCTTAAGGATGGGGCCAACGTCCTGACTTTC.

V is TRBV4-2 and J is TRBJ2-5, with D possibly being TRBD2 (6 bases). This CDR3 comprises 14 residues. V was shortened by 7 bases and J by 1 base, with 13 bases between the two germline ends. From germline, CDR1 is LGHNA and CDR2 YNFKEQ. CDR3: CASMRTGSQETQYF. The CDR3 nucleotides read TGTGCCAGCATGCGTACCGGGAGCCAAGAGACCCAGTACTTC.

Only a few counts were recorded for this clone. V and J are TRBV5-1 and TRBJ1-2; D is undetermined. V was pared by 4 bases and J by 4 bases, with 14 bases between. Germline assignment: CDR1 SGHRS and CDR2 YFSETQ. CDR3 length: 14 amino acids. The CDR3 DNA reads as TGCGCCAGCAGCCACGGCAGGCCGCCCTATGGCTACACCTTC. Protein: CASSHGRPPYGYTF.